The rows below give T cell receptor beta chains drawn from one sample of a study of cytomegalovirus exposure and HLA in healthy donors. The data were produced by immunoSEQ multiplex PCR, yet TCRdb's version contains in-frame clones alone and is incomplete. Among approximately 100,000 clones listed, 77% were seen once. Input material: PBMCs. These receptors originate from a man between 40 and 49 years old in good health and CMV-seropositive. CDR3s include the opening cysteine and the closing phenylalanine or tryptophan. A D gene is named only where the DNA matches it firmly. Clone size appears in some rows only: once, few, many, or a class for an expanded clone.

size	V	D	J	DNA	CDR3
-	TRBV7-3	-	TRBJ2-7	TGTGCCAGCAGCTTAATGAGCGTCGGCTCCTACGAGCAGTACTTC	CASSLMSVGSYEQYF
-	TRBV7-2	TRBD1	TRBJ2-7	TGTGCCAGCAGACCTGGGACAGGGGTATCCTACGAGCAGTACTTC	CASRPGTGVSYEQYF
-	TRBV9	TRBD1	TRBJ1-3	TGTGCCAGCAGCGGGGACAGGGGGGGTTCAGGAAACACCATATATTTT	CASSGDRGGSGNTIYF
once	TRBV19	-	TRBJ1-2	TGTGCCAGTAGTAAGGACAGAATTAACTATGGCTACACCTTC	CASSKDRINYGYTF
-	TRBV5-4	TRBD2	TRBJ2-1	TGTGCCAGCAGCACCGGGACTAGCGGGGGGAATGAGCAGTTCTTC	CASSTGTSGGNEQFF
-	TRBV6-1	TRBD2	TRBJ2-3	TGTGCCAGCAGGGCGATGACTAGCGTTACGCAGTATTTT	CASRAMTSVTQYF
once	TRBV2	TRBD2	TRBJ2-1	TGTGCCAGCAGTGGACTAGCGGGGGGGCCTCTTAATGAGCAGTTCTTC	CASSGLAGGPLNEQFF
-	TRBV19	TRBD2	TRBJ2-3	TGTGCCAGCTCGGGCGGGGGAACCACAGATACGCAGTATTTT	CASSGGGTTDTQYF
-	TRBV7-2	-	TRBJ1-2	TGTGCCAGCAGCTTATCAAAAGAGGACTATGGCTACACCTTC	CASSLSKEDYGYTF
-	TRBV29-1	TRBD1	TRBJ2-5	TGCAGCGGTCAAGGGGGCACAGAGACCCAGTACTTC	CSGQGGTETQYF
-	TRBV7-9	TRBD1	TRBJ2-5	TGTGCCAGCAGCTACCGGGACAGACGTCAAGAGACCCAGTACTTC	CASSYRDRRQETQYF
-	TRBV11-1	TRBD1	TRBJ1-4	TGTGCCAGCAGCCTGGGGACAGTAAATGAAAAACTGTTTTTT	CASSLGTVNEKLFF
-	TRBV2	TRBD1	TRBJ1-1	TGTGCCAGCAGTAAATCAACAGGGGTGGGCACTGAAGCTTTCTTT	CASSKSTGVGTEAFF
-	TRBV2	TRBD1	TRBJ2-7	TGTGCCAGCAGCGGACAGGGGGAGGACGAGCAGTACTTC	CASSGQGEDEQYF
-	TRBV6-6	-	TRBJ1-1	TGTGCCAGCAGTAAGACCCTGGGCGACGCTTTCTTT	CASSKTLGDAFF
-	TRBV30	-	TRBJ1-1	TGTGCCTGGAGTTCGACTCCCGGCGCTTTCTTT	CAWSSTPGAFF